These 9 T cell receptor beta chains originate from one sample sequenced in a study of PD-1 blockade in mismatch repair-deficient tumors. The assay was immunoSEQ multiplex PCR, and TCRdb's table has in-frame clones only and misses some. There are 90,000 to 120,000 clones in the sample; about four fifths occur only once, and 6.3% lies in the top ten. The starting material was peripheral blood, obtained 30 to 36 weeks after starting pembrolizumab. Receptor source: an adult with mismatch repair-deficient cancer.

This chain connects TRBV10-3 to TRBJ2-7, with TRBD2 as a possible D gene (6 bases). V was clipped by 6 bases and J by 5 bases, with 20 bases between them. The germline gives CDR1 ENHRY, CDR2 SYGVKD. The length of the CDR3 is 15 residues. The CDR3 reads CAIRKNGGVVDEQYF. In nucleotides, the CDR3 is TGTGCCATCAGGAAGAACGGGGGTGTTGTAGACGAGCAGTACTTC.

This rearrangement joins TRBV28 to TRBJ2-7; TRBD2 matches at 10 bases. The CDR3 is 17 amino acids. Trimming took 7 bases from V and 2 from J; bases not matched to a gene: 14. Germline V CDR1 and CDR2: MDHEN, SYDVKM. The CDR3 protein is CASTLLAGTTMTYEQYF. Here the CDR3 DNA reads TGTGCCAGCACCTTACTAGCGGGAACAACTATGACCTACGAGCAGTACTTC.

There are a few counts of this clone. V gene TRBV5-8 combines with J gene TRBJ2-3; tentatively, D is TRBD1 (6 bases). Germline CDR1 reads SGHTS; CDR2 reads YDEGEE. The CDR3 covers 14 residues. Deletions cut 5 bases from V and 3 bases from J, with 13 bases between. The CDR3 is CASRGGMVTDTQYF. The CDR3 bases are TGTGCCAGCAGAGGGGGTATGGTGACAGATACGCAGTATTTT.

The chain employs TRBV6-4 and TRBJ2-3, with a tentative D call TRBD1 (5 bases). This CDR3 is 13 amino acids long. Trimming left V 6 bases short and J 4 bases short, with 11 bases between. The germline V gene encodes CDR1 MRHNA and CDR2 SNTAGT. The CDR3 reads CASSSRRADTQYF. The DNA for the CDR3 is TGTGCCAGCAGCAGTCGCAGGGCAGATACGCAGTATTTT.

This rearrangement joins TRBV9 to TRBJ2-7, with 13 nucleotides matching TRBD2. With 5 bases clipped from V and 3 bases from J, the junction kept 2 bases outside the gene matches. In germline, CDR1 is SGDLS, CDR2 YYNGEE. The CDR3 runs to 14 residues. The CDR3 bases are TGTGCCAGCAGTAGACTAGCGGGAGGCTACGAGCAGTACTTC. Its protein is CASSRLAGGYEQYF.

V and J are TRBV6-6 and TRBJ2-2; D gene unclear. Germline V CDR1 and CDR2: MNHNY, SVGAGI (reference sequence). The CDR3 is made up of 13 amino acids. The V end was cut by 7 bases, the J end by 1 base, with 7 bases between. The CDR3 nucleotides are TGTGCCAGCATCGGGCTGAACACCGGGGAGCTGTTTTTT. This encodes CASIGLNTGELFF.

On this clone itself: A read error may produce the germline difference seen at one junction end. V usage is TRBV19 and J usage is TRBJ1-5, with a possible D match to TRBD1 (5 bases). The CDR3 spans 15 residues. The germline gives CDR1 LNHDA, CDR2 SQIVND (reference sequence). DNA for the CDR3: TGTGCCAGTAGGATAGGGGCCGGTGGCAATCAGCCCCAGCATTTT. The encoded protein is CASRIGAGGNQPQHF.

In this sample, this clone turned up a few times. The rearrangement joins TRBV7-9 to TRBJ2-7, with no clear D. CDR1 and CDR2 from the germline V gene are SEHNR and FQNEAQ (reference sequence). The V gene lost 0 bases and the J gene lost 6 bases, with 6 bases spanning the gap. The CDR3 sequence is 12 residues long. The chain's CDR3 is CASSLATSEQYF. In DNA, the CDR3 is TGTGCCAGCAGCTTAGCCACATCCGAGCAGTACTTC.

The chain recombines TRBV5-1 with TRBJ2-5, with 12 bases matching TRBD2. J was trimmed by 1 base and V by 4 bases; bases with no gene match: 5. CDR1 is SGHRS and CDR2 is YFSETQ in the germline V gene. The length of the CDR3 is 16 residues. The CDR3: CASSTTSGRPQETQYF. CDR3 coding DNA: TGCGCCAGCAGCACGACTAGCGGGAGACCCCAAGAGACCCAGTACTTC.